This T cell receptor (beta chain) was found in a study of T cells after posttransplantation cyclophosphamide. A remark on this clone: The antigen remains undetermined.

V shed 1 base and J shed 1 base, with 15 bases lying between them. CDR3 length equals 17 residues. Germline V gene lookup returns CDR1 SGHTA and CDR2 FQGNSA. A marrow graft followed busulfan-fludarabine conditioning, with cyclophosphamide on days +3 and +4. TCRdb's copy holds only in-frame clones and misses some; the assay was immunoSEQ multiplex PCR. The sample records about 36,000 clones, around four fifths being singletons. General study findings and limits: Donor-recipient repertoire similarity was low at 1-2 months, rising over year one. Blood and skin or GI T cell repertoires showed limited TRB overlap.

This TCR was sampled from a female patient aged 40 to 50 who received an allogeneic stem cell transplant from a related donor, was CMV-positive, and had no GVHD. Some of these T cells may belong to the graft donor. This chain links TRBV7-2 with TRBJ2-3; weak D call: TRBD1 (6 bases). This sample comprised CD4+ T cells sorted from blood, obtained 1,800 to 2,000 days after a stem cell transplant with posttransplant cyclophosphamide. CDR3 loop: CASSLVVKAGGTDTQYF. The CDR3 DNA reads TGTGCCAGCAGCTTAGTCGTAAAGGCAGGGGGCACAGATACGCAGTATTTT.